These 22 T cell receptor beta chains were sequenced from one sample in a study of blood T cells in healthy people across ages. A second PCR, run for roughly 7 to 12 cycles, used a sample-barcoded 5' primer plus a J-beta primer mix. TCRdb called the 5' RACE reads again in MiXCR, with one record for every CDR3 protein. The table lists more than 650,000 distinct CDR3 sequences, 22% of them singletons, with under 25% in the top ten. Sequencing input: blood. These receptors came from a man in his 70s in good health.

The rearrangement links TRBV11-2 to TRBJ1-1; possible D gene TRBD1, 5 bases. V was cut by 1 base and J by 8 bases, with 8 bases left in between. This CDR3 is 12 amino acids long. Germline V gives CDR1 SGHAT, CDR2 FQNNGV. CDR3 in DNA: TGTGCCAGCAGCTTAGTCCGGGGCGAAGCTTTCTTT. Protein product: CASSLVRGEAFF.

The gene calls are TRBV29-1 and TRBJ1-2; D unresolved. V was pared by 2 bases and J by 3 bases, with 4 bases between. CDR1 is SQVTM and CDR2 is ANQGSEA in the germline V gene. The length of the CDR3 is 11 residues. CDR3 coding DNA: TGCAGCGTTGAACGGCACTATGGCTACACCTTC. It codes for CSVERHYGYTF.

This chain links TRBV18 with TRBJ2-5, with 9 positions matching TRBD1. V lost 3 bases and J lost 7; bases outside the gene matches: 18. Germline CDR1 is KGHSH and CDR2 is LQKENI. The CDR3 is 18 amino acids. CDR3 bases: TGTGCCAGCTCACCGACGACCGCGAAACAGGGGGCTGGCGGGACCCAGTACTTC. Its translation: CASSPTTAKQGAGGTQYF.

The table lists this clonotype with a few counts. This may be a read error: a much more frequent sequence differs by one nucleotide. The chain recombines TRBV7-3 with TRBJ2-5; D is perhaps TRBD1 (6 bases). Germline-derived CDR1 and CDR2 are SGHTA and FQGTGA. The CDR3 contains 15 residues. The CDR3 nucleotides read TGTGCCAGCAGCTTAACGGCAGGGGCCTACAATGAGCAGCTCTTC. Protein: CASSLTAGAYNEQLF. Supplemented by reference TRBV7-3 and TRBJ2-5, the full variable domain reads GAGVSQTPSNKVTEKGKYVELRCDPISGHTALYWYRQSLGQGPEFLIYFQGTGAADDSGLPNDRFFAVRPEGSVSTLKIQRTERGDSAVYLCASSLTAGAYNEQLFGPGTRLLVL.

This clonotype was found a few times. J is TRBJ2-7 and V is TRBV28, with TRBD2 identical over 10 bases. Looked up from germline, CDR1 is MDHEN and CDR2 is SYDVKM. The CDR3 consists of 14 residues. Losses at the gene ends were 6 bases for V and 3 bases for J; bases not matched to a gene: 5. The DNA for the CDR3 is TGTGCCAGCAGGGCTAGCGGGGGACGCTACGAGCAGTACTTC. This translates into CASRASGGRYEQYF.

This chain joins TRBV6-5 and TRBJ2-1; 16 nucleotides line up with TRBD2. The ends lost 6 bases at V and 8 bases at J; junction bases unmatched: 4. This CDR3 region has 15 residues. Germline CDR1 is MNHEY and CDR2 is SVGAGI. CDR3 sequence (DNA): TGTGCCAGCAGGGGACTAGCGGGGGGGAGGGATGAGCAGTTCTTC. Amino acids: CASRGLAGGRDEQFF.

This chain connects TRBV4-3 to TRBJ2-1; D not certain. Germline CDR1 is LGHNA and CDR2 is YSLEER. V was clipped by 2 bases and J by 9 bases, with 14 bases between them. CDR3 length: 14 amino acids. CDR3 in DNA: TGCGCCAGCAGCCAAATGACCCTCCTTGGTGAGCAGTTCTTC. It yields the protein CASSQMTLLGEQFF.

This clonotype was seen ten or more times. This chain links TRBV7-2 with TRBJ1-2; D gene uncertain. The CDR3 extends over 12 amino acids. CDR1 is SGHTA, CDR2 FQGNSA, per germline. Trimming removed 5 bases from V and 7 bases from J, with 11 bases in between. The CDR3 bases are TGTGCCAGCAGCCCGCCCTTCACTGGCTACACCTTC. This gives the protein CASSPPFTGYTF. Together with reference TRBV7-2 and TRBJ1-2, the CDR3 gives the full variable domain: GAGVSQSPSNKVTEKGKDVELRCDPISGHTALYWYRQSLGQGLEFLIYFQGNSAPDKSGLPSDRFSAERTGGSVSTLTIQRTQQEDSAVYLCASSPPFTGYTFGSGTRLTVV.

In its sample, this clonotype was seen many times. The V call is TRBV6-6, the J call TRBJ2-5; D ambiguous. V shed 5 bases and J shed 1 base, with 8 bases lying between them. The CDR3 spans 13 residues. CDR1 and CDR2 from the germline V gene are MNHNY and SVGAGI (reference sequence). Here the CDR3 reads CASSATAQETQYF. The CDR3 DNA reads TGTGCCAGCAGTGCCACAGCCCAAGAGACCCAGTACTTC.

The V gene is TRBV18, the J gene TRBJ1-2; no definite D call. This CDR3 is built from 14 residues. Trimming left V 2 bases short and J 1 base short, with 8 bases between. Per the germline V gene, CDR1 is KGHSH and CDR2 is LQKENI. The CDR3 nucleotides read TGTGCCAGCTCACCAAAACAGCTTAACTATGGCTACACCTTC. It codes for CASSPKQLNYGYTF.

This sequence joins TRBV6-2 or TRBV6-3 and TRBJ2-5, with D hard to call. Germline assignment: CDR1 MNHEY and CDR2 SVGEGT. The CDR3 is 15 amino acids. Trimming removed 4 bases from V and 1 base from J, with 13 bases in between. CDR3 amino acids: CASSSGWRVQETQYF. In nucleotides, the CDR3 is TGTGCCAGCAGTTCTGGGTGGCGAGTCCAAGAGACCCAGTACTTC.

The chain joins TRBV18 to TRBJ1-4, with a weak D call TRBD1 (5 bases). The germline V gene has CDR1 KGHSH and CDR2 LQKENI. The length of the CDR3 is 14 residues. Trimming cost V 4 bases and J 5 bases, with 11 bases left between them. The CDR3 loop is CASSRDGENEKLFF. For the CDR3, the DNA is TGTGCCAGCTCACGGGACGGAGAGAATGAAAAACTGTTTTTT.

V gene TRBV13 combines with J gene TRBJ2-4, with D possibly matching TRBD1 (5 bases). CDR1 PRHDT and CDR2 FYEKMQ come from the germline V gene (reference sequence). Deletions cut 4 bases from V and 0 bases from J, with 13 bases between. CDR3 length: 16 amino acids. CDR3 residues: CASSSTTVLAKNIQYF. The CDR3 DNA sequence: TGTGCCAGCAGCTCGACGACAGTCCTAGCCAAAAACATTCAGTACTTC.

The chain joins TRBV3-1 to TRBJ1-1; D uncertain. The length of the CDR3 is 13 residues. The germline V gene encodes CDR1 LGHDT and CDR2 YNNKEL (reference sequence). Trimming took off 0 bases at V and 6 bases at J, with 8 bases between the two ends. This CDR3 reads CASSQDYRSEAFF. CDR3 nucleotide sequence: TGTGCCAGCAGCCAAGACTATAGGTCTGAAGCTTTCTTT.

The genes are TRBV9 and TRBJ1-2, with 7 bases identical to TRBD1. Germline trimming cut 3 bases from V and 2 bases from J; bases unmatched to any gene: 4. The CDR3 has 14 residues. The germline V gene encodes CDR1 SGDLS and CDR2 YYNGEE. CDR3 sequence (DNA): TGTGCCAGCAGCGGGGGACAGCCCAACTATGGCTACACCTTC. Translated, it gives CASSGGQPNYGYTF.

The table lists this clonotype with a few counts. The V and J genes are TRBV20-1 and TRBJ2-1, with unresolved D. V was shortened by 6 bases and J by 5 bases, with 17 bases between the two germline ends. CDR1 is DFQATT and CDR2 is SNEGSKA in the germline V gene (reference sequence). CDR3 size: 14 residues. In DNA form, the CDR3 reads TGCAGTGCCATCCCTAGTGCTGGGAACAATGAGCAGTTCTTC. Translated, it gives CSAIPSAGNNEQFF.

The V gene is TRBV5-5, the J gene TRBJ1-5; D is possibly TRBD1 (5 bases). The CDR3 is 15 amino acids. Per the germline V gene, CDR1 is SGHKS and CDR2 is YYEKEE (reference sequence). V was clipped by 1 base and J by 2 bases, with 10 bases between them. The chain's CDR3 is CASSLSQGGNQPQHF. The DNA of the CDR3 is TGTGCCAGCAGCTTGTCGCAGGGCGGCAATCAGCCCCAGCATTTT.

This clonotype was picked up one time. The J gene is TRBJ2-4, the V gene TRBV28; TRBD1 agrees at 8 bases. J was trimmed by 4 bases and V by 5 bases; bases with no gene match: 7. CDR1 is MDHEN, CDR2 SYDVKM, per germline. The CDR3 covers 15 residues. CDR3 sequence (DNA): TGTGCCAGCAGTATCCAAGGACAGGGTAAAAACATTCAGTACTTC. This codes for CASSIQGQGKNIQYF.

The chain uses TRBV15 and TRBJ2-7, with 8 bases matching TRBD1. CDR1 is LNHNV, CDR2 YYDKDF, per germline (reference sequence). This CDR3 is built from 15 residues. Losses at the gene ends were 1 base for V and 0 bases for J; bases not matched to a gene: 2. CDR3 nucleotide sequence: TGTGCCACCAGCAGAGGGACAGGGTCCTCCTACGAGCAGTACTTC. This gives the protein CATSRGTGSSYEQYF.

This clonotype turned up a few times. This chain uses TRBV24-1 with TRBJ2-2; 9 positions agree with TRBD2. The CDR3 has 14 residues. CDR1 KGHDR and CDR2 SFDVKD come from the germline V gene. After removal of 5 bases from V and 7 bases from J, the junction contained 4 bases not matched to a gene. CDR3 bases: TGTGCCACCAGTGCGGGACTAGCTCACGGGGAGCTGTTTTTT. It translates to CATSAGLAHGELFF.

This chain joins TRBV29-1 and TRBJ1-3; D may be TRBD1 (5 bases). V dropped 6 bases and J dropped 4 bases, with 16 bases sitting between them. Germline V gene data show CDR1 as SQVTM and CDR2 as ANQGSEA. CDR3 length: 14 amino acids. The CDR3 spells CSVRLGLAGNTIYF. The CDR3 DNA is TGCAGCGTACGGCTGGGGCTGGCGGGAAACACCATATATTTT.

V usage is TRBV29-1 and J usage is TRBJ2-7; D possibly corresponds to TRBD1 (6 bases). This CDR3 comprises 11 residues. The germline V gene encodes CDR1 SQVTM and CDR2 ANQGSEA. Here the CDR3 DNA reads TGCAGGGAAAGCCACAGGGACGAGCAGTACTTC. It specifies CRESHRDEQYF.